This T cell receptor (beta chain) was found in a study of blood T cell repertoires in COVID-19. For the study at large: Acute-phase and convalescent COVID-19 samples originated in the United States, Italy and Spain. T cells, B-cell-depleted T cells, or PBMCs provided the cDNA or gDNA that served as material.

Each participant's cohort was designated according to participant-reported clinical history. Measured with immunoSEQ multiplex PCR; TCRdb has only the in-frame clones, and not every one. The sample shows 270,000 or so clones, about 85% of them seen only once. Germline CDR1 and CDR2: LGHNA and YSLEER. The CDR3 is 13 amino acids. V shed 4 bases and J shed 4 bases, with 10 bases lying between them. The V and J genes are TRBV4-3 and TRBJ1-1; D is possibly TRBD1 (6 bases). This clonotype was sampled from a woman between 50 and 59 years old who had been exposed to COVID-19. The sample comprised PBMCs or T cells enriched from blood (not recorded which). The CDR3 here is CASSPGQSTEAFF. Here the CDR3 DNA reads TGCGCCAGCAGCCCCGGACAGAGCACTGAAGCTTTCTTT.